A selection of T cell receptor beta chains follows, all from one sample in a study of tumor-infiltrating lymphocytes in localized non-small cell lung cancer. The repertoire was sequenced with immunoSEQ multiplex PCR; TCRdb's copy has only in-frame clones and lacks some. This table has approximately 3,100 clones, 65% appearing once. Sequenced material: uninvolved lung tissue not adjacent to the tumor. These receptors came from a human donor with non-small cell lung cancer. Both conserved end residues are part of each CDR3. A D gene is named only where the DNA matches it firmly. Size values are once, few and many counts, or a class for expanded clones, and some rows have none.

clone_size | j_call | d_call | v_call | cdr3_aa | cdr3_nt
once | TRBJ2-3 | - | TRBV6-7 | CASSPTLQGTQYF | TGTGCCAGCAGTCCAACTCTGCAGGGAACGCAGTATTTT
- | TRBJ2-1 | - | TRBV10-2 | CASSENRPYEQFF | TGCGCCAGCAGTGAGAATCGGCCATATGAGCAGTTCTTC
- | TRBJ2-3 | - | TRBV4-1 | CASSQALLVGTNTDTQYF | TGCGCCAGCAGCCAAGCCCTTCTGGTGGGGACGAACACAGATACGCAGTATTTT
few | TRBJ2-7 | TRBD2 | TRBV2 | CASSEDLSGGPKIYEQYF | TGTGCCAGCAGTGAAGATCTTAGCGGGGGGCCAAAGATATACGAGCAGTACTTC
- | TRBJ1-1 | - | TRBV27 | CASSSSGLTEAFF | TGTGCCAGCAGTTCCTCCGGACTGACCGAAGCTTTCTTT
- | TRBJ2-3 | TRBD2 | TRBV4-1 | CASSQDQAGGADTQYF | TGCGCCAGCAGCCAAGATCAAGCGGGGGGTGCAGATACGCAGTATTTT
- | TRBJ2-1 | TRBD2 | TRBV19 | CASRKTSGSYNEQFF | TGTGCCAGTAGGAAGACTAGCGGAAGCTACAATGAGCAGTTCTTC
- | TRBJ2-2 | TRBD2 | TRBV11-2 | CASSVKSGARTGELFF | TGTGCCAGCAGCGTCAAAAGCGGGGCACGCACCGGGGAGCTGTTTTTT
once | TRBJ1-2 | - | TRBV19 | CASSIGSAYGYTF | TGTGCCAGTAGTATAGGGAGCGCCTATGGCTACACCTTC
- | TRBJ2-1 | - | TRBV6-4 | CASSKTADNEQFF | TGTGCCAGCAGCAAGACAGCAGACAATGAGCAGTTCTTC
- | TRBJ2-7 | TRBD2 | TRBV29-1 | CSVDNGREGEYF | TGCAGCGTTGATAACGGGAGGGAGGGGGAGTACTTC
- | TRBJ2-7 | - | TRBV19 | CASSISPTGPYEQYF | TGTGCCAGTAGTATTTCCCCAACAGGACCATACGAGCAGTACTTC
- | TRBJ2-7 | TRBD1 | TRBV5-4 | CASSMTGGAEQYF | TGTGCCAGCAGCATGACAGGGGGCGCAGAGCAGTACTTC
- | TRBJ1-5 | - | TRBV7-1 | CASSLGVGQPQHF | TGTGCCAGCAGCTTAGGGGTAGGTCAGCCCCAGCATTTT
- | TRBJ2-2 | - | TRBV10-1 | CASMAGYTGELFF | TGCGCCAGCATGGCAGGGTACACCGGGGAGCTGTTTTTT
- | TRBJ1-2 | - | TRBV18 | CASSPGTDNYGYTF | TGTGCCAGCTCACCAGGAACAGACAACTATGGCTACACCTTC
- | TRBJ2-7 | TRBD2 | TRBV11-2 | CASSRPSSGGAAYEQYF | TGTGCCAGCAGCCGCCCGAGTAGCGGGGGGGCCGCCTACGAGCAGTACTTC
- | TRBJ2-1 | - | TRBV7-2 | CASSLGGPGNEQFF | TGTGCCAGCAGCTTAGGGGGCCCAGGGAATGAGCAGTTCTTC
- | TRBJ2-2 | - | TRBV19 | CASSISRYTGELFF | TGTGCCAGTAGTATTTCCAGATACACCGGGGAGCTGTTTTTT
- | TRBJ2-2 | TRBD2 | TRBV6-5 | CASSSRTSGGGGELFF | TGTGCCAGCAGTTCCCGGACTAGCGGGGGCGGGGGGGAGCTGTTTTTT
large | TRBJ1-1 | - | TRBV10-2 | CASSEWQGMNTEAFF | TGCGCCAGCAGTGAGTGGCAGGGAATGAACACTGAAGCTTTCTTT
- | TRBJ1-1 | - | TRBV7-9 | CASSLGRGPIYEAFF | TGTGCCAGCAGCTTAGGTCGGGGCCCGATTTATGAAGCTTTCTTT
- | TRBJ1-2 | - | TRBV7-9 | CASSLANGKYGYTF | TGTGCCAGCAGCTTAGCGAACGGGAAGTATGGCTACACCTTC
- | TRBJ2-5 | - | TRBV5-6 | CASSLSETQYF | TGTGCCAGCAGCTTGAGCGAGACCCAGTACTTC
few | TRBJ1-1 | - | TRBV19 | CASSIMGGTTEAFF | TGTGCCAGTAGTATAATGGGGGGCACCACTGAAGCTTTCTTT